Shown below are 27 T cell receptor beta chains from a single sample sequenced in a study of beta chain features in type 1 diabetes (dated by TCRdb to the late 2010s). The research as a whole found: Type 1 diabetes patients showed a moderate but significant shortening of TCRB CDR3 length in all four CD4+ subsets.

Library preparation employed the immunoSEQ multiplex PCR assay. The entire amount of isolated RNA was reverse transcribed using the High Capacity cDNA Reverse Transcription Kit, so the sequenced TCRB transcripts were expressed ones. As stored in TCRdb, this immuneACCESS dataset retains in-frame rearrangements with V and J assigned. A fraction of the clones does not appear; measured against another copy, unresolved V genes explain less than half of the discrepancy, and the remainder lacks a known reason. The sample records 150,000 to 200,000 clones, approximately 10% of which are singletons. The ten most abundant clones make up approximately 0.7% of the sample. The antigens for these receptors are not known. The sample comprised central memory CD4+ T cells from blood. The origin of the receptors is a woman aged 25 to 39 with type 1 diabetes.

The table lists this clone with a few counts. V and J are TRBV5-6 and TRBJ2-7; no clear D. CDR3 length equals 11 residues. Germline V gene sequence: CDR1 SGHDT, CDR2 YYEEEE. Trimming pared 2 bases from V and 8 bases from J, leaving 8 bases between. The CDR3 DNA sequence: TGTGCCAGCAGCTTAAGGAGCAAGCAGTACTTC. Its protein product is CASSLRSKQYF.

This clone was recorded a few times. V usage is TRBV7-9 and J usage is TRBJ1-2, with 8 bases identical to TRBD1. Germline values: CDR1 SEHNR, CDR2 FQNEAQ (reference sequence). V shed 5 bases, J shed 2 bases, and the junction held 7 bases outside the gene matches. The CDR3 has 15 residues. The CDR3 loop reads CASSRATGGNYGYTF. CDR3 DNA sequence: TGTGCCAGCAGCCGGGCCACAGGGGGGAACTATGGCTACACCTTC.

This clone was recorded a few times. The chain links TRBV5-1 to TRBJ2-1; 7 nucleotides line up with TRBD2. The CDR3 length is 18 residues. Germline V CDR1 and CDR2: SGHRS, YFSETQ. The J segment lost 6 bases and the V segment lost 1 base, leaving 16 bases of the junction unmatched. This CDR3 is CASSLSELVGRFINEQFF. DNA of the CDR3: TGCGCCAGCAGCTTGTCGGAGCTTGTCGGGAGGTTTATCAATGAGCAGTTCTTC.

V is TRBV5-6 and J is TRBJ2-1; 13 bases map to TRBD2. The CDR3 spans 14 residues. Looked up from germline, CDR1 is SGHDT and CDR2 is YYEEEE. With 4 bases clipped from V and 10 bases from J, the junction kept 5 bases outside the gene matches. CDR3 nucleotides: TGTGCCAGCAGCCTCGGACTAGCGGGAGTCGAGCAGTTCTTC. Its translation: CASSLGLAGVEQFF.

The CDR3: CASSQELAGGPGETQYF. The CDR3 DNA reads TGCGCCAGCAGCCAAGAACTAGCGGGAGGGCCGGGAGAGACCCAGTACTTC. V gene TRBV4-1 combines with J gene TRBJ2-5; 13 nucleotides align to TRBD2. Trimming cost V 0 bases and J 4 bases; bases outside gene matches: 5. The CDR3 covers 17 residues. Germline V gives CDR1 MGHRA, CDR2 YSYEKL.

The CDR3 nucleotides read TGCGCCAGCAGCCAACCTTACAGGGAACGTCGAGGAATTAACACTGAAGCTTTCTTT. It specifies CASSQPYRERRGINTEAFF. This sequence joins TRBV4-1 and TRBJ1-1; possibly TRBD1 for D (6 bases). Germline-derived CDR1 and CDR2 are MGHRA and YSYEKL. This CDR3 is 19 amino acids long. Trimming took 2 bases from V and 2 from J, leaving 24 bases between them.

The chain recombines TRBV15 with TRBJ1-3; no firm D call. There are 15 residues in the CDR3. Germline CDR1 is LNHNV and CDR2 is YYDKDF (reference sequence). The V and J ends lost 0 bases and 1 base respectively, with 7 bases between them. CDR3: CATSREGTSGNTIYF. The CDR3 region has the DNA TGTGCCACCAGCAGAGAGGGCACGTCTGGAAACACCATATATTTT.

This CDR3 reads CASSLFRDTQTQYF. The CDR3 DNA sequence: TGTGCCAGCAGCTTATTCCGGGACACGCAGACCCAGTACTTC. V and J are TRBV7-2 and TRBJ2-5; a weak D match, TRBD1 (6 bases). Germline lookup yields CDR1 SGHTA and CDR2 FQGNSA. This CDR3 region has 14 residues. V lost 2 bases and J lost 6, with 13 bases in between.

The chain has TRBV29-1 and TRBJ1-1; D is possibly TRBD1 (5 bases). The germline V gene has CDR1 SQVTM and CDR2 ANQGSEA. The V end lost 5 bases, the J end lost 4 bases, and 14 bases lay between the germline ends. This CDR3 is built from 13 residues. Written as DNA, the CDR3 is TGCAGCGTTTCTGCAGGGCAGGGCACTGAAGCTTTCTTT. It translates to CSVSAGQGTEAFF.

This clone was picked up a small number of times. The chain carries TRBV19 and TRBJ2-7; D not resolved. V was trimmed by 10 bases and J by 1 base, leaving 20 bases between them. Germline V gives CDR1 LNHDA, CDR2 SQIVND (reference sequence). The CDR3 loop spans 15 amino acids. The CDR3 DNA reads TGTGCCACCAGCAGAGAACCGTACGGGTCCTACGAGCAGTACTTC. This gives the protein CATSREPYGSYEQYF.

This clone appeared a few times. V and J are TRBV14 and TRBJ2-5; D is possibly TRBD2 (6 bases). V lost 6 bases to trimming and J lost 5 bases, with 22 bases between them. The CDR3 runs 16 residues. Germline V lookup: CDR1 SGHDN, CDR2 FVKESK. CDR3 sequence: CASSQLGGGNLETQYF. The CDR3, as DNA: TGTGCCAGCAGTCAACTGGGAGGAGGGAATTTGGAGACCCAGTACTTC.

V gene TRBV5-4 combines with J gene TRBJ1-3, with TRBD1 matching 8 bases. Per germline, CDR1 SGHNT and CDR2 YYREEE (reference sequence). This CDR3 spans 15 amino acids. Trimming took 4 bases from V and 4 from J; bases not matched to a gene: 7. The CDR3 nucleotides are TGTGCCAGCAGCCATAAAACAGGGGGAGGAAACACCATATATTTT. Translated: CASSHKTGGGNTIYF.

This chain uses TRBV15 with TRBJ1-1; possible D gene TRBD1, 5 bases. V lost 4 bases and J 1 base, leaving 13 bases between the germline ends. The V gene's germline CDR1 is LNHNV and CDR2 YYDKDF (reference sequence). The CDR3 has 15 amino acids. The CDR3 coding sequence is TGTGCCACCAGCAATCCAGGGCTGGGGAACACTGAAGCTTTCTTT. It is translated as CATSNPGLGNTEAFF.

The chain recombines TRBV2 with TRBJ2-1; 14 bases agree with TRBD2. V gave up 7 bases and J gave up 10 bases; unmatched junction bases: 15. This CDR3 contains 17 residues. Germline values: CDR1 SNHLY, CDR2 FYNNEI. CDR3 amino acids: CASTSNPGLAGEREQFF. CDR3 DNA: TGTGCCAGCACCTCTAACCCGGGACTAGCGGGAGAAAGGGAGCAGTTCTTC.

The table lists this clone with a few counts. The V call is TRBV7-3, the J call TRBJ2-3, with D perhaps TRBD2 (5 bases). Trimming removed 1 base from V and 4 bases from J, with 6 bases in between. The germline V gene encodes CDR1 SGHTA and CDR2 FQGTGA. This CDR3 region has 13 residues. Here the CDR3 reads CASSLNGADTQYF. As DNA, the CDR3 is TGTGCCAGCAGCTTAAACGGGGCAGATACGCAGTATTTT.

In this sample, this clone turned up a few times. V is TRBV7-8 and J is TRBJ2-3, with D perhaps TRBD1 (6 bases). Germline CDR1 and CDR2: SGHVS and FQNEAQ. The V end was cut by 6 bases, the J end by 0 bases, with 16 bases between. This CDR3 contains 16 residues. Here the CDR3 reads CASSPLGADSTDTQYF. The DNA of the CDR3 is TGTGCCAGCAGTCCCTTGGGGGCGGATAGCACAGATACGCAGTATTTT.

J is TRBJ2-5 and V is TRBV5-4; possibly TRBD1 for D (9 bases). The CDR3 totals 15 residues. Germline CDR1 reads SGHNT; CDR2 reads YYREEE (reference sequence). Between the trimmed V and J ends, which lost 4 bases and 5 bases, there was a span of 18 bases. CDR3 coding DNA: TGTGCCAGCAGCACGGGACAGGGACTAGGGGAGACCCAGTACTTC. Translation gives CASSTGQGLGETQYF.

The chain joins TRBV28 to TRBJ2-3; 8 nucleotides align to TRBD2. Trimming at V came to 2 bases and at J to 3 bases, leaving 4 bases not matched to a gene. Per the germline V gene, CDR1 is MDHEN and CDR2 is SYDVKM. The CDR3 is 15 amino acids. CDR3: CASSLQSGGTDTQYF. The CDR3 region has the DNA TGTGCCAGCAGTTTACAATCGGGAGGGACAGATACGCAGTATTTT.

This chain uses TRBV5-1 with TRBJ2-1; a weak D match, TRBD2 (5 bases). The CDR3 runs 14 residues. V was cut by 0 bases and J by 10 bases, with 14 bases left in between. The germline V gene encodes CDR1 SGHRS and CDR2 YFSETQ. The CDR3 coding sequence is TGCGCCAGCAGCTTGGGGGGAGCGGTTAAGGAGCAGTTCTTC. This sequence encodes CASSLGGAVKEQFF. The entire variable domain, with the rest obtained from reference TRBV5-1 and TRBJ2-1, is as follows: KAGVTQTPRYLIKTRGQQVTLSCSPISGHRSVSWYQQTPGQGLQFLFEYFSETQRNKGNFPGRFSGRQFSNSRSEMNVSTLELGDSALYLCASSLGGAVKEQFFGPGTRLTVL.

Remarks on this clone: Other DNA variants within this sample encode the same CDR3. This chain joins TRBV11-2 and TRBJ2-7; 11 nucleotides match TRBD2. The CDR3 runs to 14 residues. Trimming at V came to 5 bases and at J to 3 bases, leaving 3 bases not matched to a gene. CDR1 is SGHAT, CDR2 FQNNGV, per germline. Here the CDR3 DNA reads TGTGCCAGCAGCCTCGGACTAGCGGGCTACGAGCAGTACTTC. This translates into CASSLGLAGYEQYF.

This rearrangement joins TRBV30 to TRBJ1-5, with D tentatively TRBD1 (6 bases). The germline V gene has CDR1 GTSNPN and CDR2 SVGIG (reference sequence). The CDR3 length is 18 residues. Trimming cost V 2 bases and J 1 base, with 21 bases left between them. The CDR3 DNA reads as TGTGCCTGGAGTAGGGGGTCAGATTATCATCGCAGCAATCAGCCCCAGCATTTT. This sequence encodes CAWSRGSDYHRSNQPQHF.

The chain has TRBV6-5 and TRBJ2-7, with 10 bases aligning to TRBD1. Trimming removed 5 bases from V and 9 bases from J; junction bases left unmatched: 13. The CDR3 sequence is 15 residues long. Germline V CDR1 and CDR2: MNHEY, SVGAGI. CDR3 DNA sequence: TGTGCCAGCAGTCCACAACCGGGACAGGGGAATGGGCAGTACTTC. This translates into CASSPQPGQGNGQYF.

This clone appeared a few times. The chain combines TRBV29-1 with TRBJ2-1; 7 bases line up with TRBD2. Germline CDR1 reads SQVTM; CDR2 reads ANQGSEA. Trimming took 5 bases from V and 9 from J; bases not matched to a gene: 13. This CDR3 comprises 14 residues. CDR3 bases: TGCAGCGTTCTTGGGGGAGGGCCAATTTCTGAGCAGTTCTTC. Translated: CSVLGGGPISEQFF.

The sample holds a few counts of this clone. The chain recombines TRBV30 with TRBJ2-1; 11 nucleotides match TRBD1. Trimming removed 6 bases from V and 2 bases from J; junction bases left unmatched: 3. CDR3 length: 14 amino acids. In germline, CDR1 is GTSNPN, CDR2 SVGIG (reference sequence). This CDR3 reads CACRTGGTYNEQFF. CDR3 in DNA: TGTGCCTGTAGGACAGGGGGCACCTACAATGAGCAGTTCTTC. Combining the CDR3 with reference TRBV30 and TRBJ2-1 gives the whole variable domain SQTIHQWPATLVQPVGSPLSLECTVEGTSNPNLYWYRQAAGRGLQLLFYSVGIGQISSEVPQNLSASRPQDRQFILSSKKLLLSDSGFYLCACRTGGTYNEQFFGPGTRLTVL.

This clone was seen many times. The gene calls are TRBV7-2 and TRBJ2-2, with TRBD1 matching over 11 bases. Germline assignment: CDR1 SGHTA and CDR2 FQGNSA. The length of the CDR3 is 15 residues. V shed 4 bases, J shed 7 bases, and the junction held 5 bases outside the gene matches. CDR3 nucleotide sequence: TGTGCCAGCAGCTGGACAGGGGGCACTGGCGGGGAGCTGTTTTTT. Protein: CASSWTGGTGGELFF.

The CDR3 protein is CASSPRQAHGYTF. The CDR3 nucleotides are TGTGCCAGCAGCCCCCGACAGGCCCACGGCTACACCTTC. This chain joins TRBV14 and TRBJ1-2, with D possibly matching TRBD1 (6 bases). CDR3 length: 13 amino acids. V dropped 4 bases and J dropped 8 bases, with 14 bases sitting between them. The germline V gene has CDR1 SGHDN and CDR2 FVKESK.

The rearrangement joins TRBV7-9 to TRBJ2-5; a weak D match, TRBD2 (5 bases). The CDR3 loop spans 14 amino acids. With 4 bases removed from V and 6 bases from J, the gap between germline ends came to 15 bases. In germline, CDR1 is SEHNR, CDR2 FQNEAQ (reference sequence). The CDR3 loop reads CASSSPGGFQTQYF. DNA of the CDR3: TGTGCCAGCAGCTCACCCGGCGGGTTCCAGACCCAGTACTTC.